This entry describes one T cell receptor beta chain. This record comes from a study of T-cell reconstitution after alpha-beta-depleted transplantation in children. For TCRbeta, the library was prepared with unique molecular identifiers. TCRdb re-analysed the PCR reads in MiXCR, keeping a single row per CDR3 protein. The table has about 610,000 distinct CDR3 sequences, 10% to 13% seen once; the top ten hold roughly 4%. The trim removed 7 bases at V and 4 bases at J, leaving 3 bases unmatched. Germline CDR1 DFQATT, CDR2 SNEGSKA (reference sequence). This CDR3 spans 11 amino acids. Sequenced here: PBMCs from the stem cell graft donor, sampled from the stem cell graft. The clonotype comes from a human donor who donated a stem cell graft to a child with acute myeloid leukemia. The chain employs TRBV20-1 and TRBJ2-5, with TRBD1 matching 7 bases. CDR3 DNA sequence: TGCAGTGAGCACAGGGGAGAGACCCAGTACTTC. Protein sequence: CSEHRGETQYF.